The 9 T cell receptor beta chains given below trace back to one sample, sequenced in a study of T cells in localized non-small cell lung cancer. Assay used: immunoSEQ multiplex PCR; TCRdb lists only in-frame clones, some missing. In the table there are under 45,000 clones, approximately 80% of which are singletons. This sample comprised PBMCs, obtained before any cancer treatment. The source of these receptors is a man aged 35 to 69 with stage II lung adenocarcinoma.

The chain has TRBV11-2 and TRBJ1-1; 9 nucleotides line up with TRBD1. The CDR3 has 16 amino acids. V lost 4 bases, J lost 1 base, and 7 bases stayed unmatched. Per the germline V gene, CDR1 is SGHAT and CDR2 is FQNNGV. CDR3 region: CASSSRADRGNTEAFF. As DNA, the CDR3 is TGTGCCAGCAGCTCTAGGGCGGACAGGGGGAACACTGAAGCTTTCTTT.

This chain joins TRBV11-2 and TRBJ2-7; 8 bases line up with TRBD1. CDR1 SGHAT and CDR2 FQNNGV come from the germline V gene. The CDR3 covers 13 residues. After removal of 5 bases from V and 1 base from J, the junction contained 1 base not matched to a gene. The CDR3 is CASSRDRSYEQYF. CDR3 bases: TGTGCCAGCAGCCGGGACAGGTCCTACGAGCAGTACTTC.

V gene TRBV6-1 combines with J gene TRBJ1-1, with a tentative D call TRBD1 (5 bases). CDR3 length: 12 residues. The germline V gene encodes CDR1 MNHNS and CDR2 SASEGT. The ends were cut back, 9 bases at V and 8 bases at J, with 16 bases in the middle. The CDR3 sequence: CASRPSGGEAFF. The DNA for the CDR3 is TGTGCCAGTCGGCCTTCCGGGGGAGAAGCTTTCTTT.

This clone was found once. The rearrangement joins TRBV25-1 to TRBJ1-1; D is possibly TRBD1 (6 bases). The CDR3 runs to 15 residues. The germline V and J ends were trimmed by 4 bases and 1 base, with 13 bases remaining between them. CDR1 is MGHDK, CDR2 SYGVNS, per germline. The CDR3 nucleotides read TGTGCCAGCAGTGCCCAGGGGAGACAGAACACTGAAGCTTTCTTT. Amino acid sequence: CASSAQGRQNTEAFF.

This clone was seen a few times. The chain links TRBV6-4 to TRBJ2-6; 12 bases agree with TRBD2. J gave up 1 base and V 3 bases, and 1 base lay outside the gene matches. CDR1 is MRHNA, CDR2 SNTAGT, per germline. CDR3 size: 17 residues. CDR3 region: CASSETSGGSGANVLTF. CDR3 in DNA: TGTGCCAGCAGTGAGACTAGCGGGGGATCTGGGGCCAACGTCCTGACTTTC.

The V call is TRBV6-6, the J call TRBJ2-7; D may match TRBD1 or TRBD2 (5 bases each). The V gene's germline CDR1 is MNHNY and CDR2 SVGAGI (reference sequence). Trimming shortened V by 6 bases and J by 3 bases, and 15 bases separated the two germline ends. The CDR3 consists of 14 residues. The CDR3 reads CASSSPGPLYEQYF. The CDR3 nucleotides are TGTGCCAGCAGCTCCCCGGGACCCCTCTACGAGCAGTACTTC.

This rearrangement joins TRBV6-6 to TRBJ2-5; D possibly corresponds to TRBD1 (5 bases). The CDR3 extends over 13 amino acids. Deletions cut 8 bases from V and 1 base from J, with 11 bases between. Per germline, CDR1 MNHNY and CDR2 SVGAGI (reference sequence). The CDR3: CASEVGPQETQYF. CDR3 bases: TGTGCCAGCGAGGTGGGGCCCCAAGAGACCCAGTACTTC.

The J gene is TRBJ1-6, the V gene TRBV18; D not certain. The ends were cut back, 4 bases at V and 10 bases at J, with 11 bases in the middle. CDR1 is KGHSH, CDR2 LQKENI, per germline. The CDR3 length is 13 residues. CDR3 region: CASSRTDGSPLHF. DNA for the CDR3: TGTGCCAGCTCACGAACAGACGGCTCACCCCTCCACTTT.

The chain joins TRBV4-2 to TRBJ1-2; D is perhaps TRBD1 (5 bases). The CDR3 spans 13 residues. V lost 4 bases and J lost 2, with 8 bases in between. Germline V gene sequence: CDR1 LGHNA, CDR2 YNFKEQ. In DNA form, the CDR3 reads TGTGCCAGCAGCCCGGGACGGAACTATGGCTACACCTTC. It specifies CASSPGRNYGYTF.